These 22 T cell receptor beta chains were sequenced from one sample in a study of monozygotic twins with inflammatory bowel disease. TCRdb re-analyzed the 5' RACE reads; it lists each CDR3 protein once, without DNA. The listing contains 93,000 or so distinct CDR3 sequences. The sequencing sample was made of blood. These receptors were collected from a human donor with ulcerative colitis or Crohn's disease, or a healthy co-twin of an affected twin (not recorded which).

The CDR3 spells CASSLSGTGVSTSTDTQYF. V and J are TRBV11-2 and TRBJ2-3; the D call from TCRdb, TRBD1, cannot be confirmed without DNA. The CDR3 runs to 19 residues. Per the germline V gene, CDR1 is SGHAT and CDR2 is FQNNGV.

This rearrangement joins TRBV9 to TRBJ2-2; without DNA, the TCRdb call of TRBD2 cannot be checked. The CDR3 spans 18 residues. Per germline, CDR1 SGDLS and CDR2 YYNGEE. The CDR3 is CASSPTGPSLRGTGELFF.

The chain's CDR3 is CASSEGQSYRAFF. The chain has TRBV5-4 and TRBJ1-1; TCRdb's D call of TRBD1 is untestable without DNA. This CDR3 region has 13 residues. Germline CDR1 and CDR2: SGHNT and YYREEE (reference sequence). Full variable domain (outside the CDR3, taken from reference TRBV5-4 and TRBJ1-1): ETGVTQSPTHLIKTRGQQVTLRCSSQSGHNTVSWYQQALGQGPQFIFQYYREEENGRGNFPPRFSGLQFPNYSSELNVNALELDDSALYLCASSEGQSYRAFFGQGTRLTVV.

CDR3 protein: CASSSKGGRTGELFF. The V and J genes are TRBV7-9 and TRBJ2-2; the TCRdb D gene call, TRBD1, has no DNA to confirm it. The CDR3 has 15 amino acids. From germline, CDR1 is SEHNR and CDR2 FQNEAQ (reference sequence).

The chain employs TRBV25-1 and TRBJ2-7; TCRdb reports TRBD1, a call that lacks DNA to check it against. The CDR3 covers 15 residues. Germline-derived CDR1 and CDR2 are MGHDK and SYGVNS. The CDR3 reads CASSQRTGGPYEQYF.

CDR3: CSAYPGVYGYTF. The V call is TRBV20-1, the J call TRBJ1-2; the D call from TCRdb, TRBD1, cannot be confirmed without DNA. The CDR3 is made up of 12 amino acids. The V gene's germline CDR1 is DFQATT and CDR2 SNEGSKA (reference sequence).

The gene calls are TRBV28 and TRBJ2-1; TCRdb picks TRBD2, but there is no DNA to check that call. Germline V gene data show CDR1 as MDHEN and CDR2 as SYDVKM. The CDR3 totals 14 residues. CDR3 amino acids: CASSISGGNREQFF.

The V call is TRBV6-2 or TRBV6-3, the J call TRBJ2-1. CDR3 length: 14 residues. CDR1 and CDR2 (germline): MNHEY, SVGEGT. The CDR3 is CASSSGGSYNEQFF.

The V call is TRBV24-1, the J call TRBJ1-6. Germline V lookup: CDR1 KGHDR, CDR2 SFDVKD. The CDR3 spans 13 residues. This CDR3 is CATCQSISEPLHF.

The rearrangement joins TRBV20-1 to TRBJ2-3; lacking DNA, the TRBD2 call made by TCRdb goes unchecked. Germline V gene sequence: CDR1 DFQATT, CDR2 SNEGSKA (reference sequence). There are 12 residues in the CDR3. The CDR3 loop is CSARGAHPAQYF.

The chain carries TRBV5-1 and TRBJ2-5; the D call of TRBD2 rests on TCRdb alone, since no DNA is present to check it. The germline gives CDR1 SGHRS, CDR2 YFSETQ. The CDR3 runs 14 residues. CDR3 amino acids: CASSLEGTRETQYF.

The CDR3 region is CASSPTGVETQYF. The chain combines TRBV2 with TRBJ2-5; lacking DNA, the TRBD1 call made by TCRdb goes unchecked. Germline loops: CDR1 SNHLY, CDR2 FYNNEI. The CDR3 has 13 residues.

The CDR3 region is CAISVGSGGGRDTQYF. The chain couples TRBV10-3 to TRBJ2-3; TCRdb reports TRBD2, a call that lacks DNA to check it against. CDR3 size: 16 residues. The germline V gene encodes CDR1 ENHRY and CDR2 SYGVKD.

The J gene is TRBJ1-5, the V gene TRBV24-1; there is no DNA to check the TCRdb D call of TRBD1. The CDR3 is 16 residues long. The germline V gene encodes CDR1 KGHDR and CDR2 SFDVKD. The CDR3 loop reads CATSDQTGTSGQPQHF.

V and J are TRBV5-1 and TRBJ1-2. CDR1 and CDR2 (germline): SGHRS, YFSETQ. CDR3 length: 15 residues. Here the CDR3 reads CASSLTGLQNYGYTF.

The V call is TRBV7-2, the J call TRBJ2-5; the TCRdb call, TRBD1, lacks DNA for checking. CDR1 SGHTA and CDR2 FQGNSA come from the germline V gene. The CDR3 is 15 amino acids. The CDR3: CASSPPVGGGETQYF. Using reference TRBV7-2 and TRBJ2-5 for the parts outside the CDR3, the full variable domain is GAGVSQSPSNKVTEKGKDVELRCDPISGHTALYWYRQSLGQGLEFLIYFQGNSAPDKSGLPSDRFSAERTGGSVSTLTIQRTQQEDSAVYLCASSPPVGGGETQYFGPGTRLLVL.

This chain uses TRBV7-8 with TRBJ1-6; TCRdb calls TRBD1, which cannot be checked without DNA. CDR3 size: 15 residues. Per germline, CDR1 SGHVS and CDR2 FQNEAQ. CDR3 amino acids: CASSLQQGRNSPLHF. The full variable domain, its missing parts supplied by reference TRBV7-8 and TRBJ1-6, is GAGVSQSPRYKVAKRGQDVALRCDPISGHVSLFWYQQALGQGPEFLTYFQNEAQLDKSGLPSDRFFAERPEGSVSTLKIQRTQQEDSAVYLCASSLQQGRNSPLHFGNGTRLTVT.

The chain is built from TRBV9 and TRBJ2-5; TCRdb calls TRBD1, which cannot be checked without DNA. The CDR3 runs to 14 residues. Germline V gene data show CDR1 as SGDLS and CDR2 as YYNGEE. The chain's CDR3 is CASSVTGVGETQYF.

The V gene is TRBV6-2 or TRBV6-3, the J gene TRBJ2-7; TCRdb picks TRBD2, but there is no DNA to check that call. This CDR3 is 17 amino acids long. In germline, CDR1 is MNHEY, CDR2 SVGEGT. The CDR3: CASSLAGGAPMEDEQYF.

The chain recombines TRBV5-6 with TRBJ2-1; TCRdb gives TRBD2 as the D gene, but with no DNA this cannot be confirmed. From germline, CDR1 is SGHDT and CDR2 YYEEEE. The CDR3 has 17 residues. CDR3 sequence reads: CASSQTSGGHSYNEQFF.

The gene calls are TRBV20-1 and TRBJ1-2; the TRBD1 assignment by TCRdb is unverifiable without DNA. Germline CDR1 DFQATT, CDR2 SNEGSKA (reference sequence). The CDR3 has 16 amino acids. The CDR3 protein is CSARPPPGQSNYGYTF.

CDR3 region: CASRPVSSQSNEQFF. The chain is built from TRBV6-1 and TRBJ2-1. Germline CDR1 MNHNS, CDR2 SASEGT. CDR3 length equals 15 residues.